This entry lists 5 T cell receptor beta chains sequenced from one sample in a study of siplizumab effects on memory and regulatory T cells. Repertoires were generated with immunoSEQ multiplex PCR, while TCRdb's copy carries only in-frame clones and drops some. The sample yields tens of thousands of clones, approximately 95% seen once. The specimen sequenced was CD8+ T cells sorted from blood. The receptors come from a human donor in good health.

CDR3 protein: CASSEAQVNYGYTF. In DNA form, the CDR3 reads TGTGCCAGCAGTGAAGCTCAGGTTAACTATGGCTACACCTTC. The chain has TRBV6-1 and TRBJ1-2; D not certain. Germline CDR1 reads MNHNS; CDR2 reads SASEGT. This CDR3 contains 14 residues. V lost 0 bases to trimming and J lost 1 base, with 6 bases between them.

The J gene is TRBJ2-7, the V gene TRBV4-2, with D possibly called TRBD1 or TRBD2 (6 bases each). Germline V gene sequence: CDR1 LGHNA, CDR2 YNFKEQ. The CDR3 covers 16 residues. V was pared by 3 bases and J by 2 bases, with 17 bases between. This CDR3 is CASSHQDGGQAYEQYF. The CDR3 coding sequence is TGTGCCAGCAGCCACCAAGACGGGGGACAAGCCTACGAGCAGTACTTC.

In DNA, the CDR3 is TGTGCCAGCAGCCAAGAGTCCGGGCTCTATGGCTACACCTTC. Translation gives CASSQESGLYGYTF. The rearrangement links TRBV14 to TRBJ1-2; D is undetermined. The CDR3 sequence is 14 residues long. Trimming removed 0 bases from V and 4 bases from J, with 9 bases in between. Germline loops: CDR1 SGHDN, CDR2 FVKESK.

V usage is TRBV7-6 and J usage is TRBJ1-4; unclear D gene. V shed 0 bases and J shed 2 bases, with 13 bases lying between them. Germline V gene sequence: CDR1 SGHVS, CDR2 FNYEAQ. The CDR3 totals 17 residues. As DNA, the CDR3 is TGTGCCAGCAGCTTAGCCCGACATCTGGGTACTAATGAAAAACTGTTTTTT. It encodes CASSLARHLGTNEKLFF.

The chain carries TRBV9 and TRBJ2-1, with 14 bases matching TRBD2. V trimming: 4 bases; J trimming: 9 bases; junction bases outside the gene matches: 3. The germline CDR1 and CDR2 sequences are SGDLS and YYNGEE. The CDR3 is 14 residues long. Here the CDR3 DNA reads TGTGCCAGCAGCTCCGGGACTAGCGGGAGTGAGCAGTTCTTC. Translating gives CASSSGTSGSEQFF.